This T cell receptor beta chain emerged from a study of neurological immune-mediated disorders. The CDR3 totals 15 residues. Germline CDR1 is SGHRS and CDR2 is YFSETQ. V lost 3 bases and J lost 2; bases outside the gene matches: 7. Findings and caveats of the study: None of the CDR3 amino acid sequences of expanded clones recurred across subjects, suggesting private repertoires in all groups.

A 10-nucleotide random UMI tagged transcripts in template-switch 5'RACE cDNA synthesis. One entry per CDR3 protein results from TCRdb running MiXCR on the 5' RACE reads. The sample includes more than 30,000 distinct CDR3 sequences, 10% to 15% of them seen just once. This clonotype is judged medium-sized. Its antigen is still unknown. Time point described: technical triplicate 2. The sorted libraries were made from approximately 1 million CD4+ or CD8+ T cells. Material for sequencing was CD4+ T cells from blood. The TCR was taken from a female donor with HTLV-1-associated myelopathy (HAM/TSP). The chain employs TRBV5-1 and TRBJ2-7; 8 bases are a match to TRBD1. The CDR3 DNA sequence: TGCGCCAGCAGCTCATCAGGGGGCGGACCCTACGAGCAGTACTTC. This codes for CASSSSGGGPYEQYF.